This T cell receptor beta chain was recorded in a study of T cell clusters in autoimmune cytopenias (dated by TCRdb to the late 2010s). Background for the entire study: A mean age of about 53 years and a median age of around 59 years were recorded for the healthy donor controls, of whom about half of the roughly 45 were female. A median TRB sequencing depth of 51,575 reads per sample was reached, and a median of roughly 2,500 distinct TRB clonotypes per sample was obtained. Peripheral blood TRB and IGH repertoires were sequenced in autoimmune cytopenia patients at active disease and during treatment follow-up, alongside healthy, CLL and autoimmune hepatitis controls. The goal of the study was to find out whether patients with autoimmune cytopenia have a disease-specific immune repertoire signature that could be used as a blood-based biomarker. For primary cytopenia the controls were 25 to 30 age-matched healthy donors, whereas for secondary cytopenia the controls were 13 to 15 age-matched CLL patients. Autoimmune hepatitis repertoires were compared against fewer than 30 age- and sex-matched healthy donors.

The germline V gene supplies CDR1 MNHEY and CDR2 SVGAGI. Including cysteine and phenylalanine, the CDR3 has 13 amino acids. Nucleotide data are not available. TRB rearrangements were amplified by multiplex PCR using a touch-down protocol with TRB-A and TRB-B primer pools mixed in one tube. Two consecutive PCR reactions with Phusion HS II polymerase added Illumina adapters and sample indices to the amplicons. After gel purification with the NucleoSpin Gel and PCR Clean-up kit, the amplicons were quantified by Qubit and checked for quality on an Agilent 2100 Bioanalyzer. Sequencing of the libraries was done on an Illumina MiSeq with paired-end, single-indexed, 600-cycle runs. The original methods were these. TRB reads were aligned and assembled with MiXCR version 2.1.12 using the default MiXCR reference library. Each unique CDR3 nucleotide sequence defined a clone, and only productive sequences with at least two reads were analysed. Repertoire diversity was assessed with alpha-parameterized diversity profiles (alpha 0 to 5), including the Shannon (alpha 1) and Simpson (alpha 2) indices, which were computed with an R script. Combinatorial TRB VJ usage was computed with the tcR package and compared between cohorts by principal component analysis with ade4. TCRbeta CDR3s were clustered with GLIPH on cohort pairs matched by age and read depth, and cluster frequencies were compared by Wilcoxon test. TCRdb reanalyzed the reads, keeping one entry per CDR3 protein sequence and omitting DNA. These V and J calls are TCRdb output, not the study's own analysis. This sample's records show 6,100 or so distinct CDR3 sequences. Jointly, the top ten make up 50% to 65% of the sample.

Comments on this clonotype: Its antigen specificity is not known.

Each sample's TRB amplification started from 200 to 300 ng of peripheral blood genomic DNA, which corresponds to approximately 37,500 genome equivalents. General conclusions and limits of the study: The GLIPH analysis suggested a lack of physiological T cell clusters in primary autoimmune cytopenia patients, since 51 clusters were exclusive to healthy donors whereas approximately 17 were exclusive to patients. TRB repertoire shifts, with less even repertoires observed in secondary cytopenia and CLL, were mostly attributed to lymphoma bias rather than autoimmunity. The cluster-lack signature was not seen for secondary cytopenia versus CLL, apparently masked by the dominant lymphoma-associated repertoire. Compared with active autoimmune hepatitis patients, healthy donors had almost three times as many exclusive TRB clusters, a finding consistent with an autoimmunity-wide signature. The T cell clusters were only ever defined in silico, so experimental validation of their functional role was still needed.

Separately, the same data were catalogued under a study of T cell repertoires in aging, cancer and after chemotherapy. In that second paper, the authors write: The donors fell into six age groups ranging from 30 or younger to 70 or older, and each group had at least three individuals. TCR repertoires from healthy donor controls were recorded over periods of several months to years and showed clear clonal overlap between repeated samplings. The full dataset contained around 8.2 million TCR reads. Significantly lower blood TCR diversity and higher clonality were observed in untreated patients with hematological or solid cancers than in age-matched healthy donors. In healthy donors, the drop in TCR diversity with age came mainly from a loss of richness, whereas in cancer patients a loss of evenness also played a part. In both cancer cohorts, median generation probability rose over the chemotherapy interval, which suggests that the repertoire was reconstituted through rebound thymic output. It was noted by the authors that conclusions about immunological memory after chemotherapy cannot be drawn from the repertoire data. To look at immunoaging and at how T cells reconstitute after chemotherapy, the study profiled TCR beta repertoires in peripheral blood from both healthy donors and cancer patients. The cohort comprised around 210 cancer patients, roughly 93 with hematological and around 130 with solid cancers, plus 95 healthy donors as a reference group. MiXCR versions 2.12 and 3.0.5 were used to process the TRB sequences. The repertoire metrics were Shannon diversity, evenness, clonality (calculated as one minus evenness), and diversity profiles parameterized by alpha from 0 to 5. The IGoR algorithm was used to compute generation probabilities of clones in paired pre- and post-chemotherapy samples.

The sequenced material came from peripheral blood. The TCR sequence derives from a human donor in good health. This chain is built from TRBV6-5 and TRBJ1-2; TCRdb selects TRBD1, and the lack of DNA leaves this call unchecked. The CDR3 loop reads CASSRQGLYGYTF.